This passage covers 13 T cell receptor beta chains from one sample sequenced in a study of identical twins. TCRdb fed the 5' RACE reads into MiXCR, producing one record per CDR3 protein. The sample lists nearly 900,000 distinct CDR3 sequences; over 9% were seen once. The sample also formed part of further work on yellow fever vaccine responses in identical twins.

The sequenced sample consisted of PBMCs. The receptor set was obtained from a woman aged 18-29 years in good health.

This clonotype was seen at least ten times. The CDR3 DNA reads as TGCAGCGTAGGGGCCCTCGGGGCCTCTTTCTTT. Protein sequence: CSVGALGASFF. The chain carries TRBV29-1 and TRBJ1-1, with D possibly being TRBD1 (5 bases). V was clipped by 6 bases and J by 12 bases, with 17 bases between them. This CDR3 contains 11 residues. CDR1 is SQVTM, CDR2 ANQGSEA, per germline.

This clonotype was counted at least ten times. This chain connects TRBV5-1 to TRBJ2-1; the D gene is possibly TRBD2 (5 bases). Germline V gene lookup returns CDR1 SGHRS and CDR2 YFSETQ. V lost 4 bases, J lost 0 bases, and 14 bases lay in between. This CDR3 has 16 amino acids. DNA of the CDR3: TGCGCCAGCAGCCCTAGCCCAATTGGCTCCTACAATGAGCAGTTCTTC. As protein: CASSPSPIGSYNEQFF. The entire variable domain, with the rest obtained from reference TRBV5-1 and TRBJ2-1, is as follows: KAGVTQTPRYLIKTRGQQVTLSCSPISGHRSVSWYQQTPGQGLQFLFEYFSETQRNKGNFPGRFSGRQFSNSRSEMNVSTLELGDSALYLCASSPSPIGSYNEQFFGPGTRLTVL.

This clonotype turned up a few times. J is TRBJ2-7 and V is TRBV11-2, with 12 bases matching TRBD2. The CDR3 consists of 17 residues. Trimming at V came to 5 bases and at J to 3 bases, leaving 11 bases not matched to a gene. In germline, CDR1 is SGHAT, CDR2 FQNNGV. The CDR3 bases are TGTGCCAGCAGCCCGCAGACTAGCGGGAGAGGGCTCTACGAGCAGTACTTC. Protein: CASSPQTSGRGLYEQYF.

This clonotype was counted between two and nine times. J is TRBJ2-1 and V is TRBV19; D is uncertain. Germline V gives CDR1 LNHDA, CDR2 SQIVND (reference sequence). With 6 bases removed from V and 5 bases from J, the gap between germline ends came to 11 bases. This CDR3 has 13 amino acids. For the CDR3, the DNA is TGTGCCAGTAGCCTAACTCTCCACAATGAGCAGTTCTTC. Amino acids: CASSLTLHNEQFF. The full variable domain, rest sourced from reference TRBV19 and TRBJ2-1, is DGGITQSPKYLFRKEGQNVTLSCEQNLNHDAMYWYRQDPGQGLRLIYYSQIVNDFQKGDIAEGYSVSREKKESFPLTVTSAQKNPTAFYLCASSLTLHNEQFFGPGTRLTVL.

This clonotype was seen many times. Here the CDR3 DNA reads TGTGCCAGCAGACCAGCCCTCGGTCACAATGAGCAGTTCTTC. It translates to CASRPALGHNEQFF. This rearrangement joins TRBV12-3 or TRBV12-4 to TRBJ2-1; D not certain. Trimming cost V 6 bases and J 5 bases, with 14 bases left between them. The CDR3 totals 14 residues.

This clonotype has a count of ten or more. The CDR3 loop is CASSAPGQGANTEAFF. DNA for the CDR3: TGTGCCAGCAGCGCACCGGGACAGGGGGCGAACACTGAAGCTTTCTTT. The rearrangement joins TRBV5-5 to TRBJ1-1; 12 nucleotides line up with TRBD1. CDR1 is SGHKS and CDR2 is YYEKEE in the germline V gene (reference sequence). The V and J ends lost 4 bases and 1 base, in that order; junction bases with no gene match: 5. CDR3 length: 16 residues.

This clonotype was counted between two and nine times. As DNA, the CDR3 is TGTGCCAGCAGTCGACAGGGGTTGGTACGTGGCTACACCTTC. It encodes CASSRQGLVRGYTF. V usage is TRBV6-1 and J usage is TRBJ1-2; 8 nucleotides line up with TRBD1. The junction had 9 bases not matched to a gene; V was cut back by 5 bases and J by 7 bases. CDR1 is MNHNS, CDR2 SASEGT, per germline. The CDR3 sequence is 14 residues long.

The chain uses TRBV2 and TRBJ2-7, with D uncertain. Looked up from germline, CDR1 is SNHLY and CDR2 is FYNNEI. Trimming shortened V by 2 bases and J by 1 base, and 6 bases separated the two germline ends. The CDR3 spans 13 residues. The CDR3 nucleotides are TGTGCCAGCAGTGAAAGGGTTTCCTACGAGCAGTACGTC. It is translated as CASSERVSYEQYV.

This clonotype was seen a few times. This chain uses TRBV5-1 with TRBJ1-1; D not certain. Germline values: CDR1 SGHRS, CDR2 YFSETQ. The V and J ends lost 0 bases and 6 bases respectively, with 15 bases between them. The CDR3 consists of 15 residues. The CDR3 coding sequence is TGCGCCAGCAGCTTGGGGCCCGGGGAATGGGCTGAAGCTTTCTTT. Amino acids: CASSLGPGEWAEAFF.

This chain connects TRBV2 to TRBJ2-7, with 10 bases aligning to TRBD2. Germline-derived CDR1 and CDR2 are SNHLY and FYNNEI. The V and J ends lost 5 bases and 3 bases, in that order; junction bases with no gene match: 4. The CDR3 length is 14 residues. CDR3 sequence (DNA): TGTGCCAGCAGTACTAGCGGGGCCCGCTACGAGCAGTACTTC. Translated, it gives CASSTSGARYEQYF.

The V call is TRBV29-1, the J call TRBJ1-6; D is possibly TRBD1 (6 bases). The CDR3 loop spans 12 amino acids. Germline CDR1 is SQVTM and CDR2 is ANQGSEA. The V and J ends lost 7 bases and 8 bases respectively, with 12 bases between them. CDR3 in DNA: TGCAGCGCGTCGGGGGGGCATTCACCCCTCCACTTT. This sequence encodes CSASGGHSPLHF.

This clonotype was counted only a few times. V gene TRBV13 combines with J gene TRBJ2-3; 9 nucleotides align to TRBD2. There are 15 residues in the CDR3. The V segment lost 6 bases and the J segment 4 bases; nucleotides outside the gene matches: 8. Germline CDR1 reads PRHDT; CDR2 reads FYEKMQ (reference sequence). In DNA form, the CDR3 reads TGTGCCAGCAGAGTCAGCGGGAGGCCGGCAGATACGCAGTATTTT. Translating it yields CASRVSGRPADTQYF.

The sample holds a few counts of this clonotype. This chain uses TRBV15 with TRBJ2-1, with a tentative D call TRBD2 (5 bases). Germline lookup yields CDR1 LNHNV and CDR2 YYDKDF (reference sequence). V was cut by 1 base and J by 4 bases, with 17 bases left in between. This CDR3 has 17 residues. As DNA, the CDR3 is TGTGCCACCAGCAGAGGACTACCAACCCAAAGTTACAATGAGCAGTTCTTC. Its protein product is CATSRGLPTQSYNEQFF. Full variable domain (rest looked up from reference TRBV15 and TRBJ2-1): DAMVIQNPRYQVTQFGKPVTLSCSQTLNHNVMYWYQQKSSQAPKLLFHYYDKDFNNEADTPDNFQSRRPNTSFCFLDIRSPGLGDTAMYLCATSRGLPTQSYNEQFFGPGTRLTVL.